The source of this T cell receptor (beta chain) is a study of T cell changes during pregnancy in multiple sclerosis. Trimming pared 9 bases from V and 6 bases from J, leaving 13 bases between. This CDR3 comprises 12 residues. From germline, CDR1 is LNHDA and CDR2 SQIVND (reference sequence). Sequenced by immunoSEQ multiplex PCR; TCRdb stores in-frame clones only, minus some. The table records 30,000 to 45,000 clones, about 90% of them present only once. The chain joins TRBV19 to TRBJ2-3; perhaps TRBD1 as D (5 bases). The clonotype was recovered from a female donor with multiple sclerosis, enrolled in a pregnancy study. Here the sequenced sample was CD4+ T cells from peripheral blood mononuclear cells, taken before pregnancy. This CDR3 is CASRQSGDTQYF. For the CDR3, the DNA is TGTGCCAGCAGACAGTCCGGGGATACGCAGTATTTT.